Listed below are T cell receptor beta chains from one sample, sequenced in a study of blood T cell repertoires in COVID-19. The protocol was immunoSEQ multiplex PCR, while the TCRdb copy is restricted to in-frame clones and leaves out a portion. The table includes about 120,000 clones, around 87% detected once. Input material: peripheral blood. These receptors originate from a man in his fifties or sixties with acute or convalescent COVID-19. Both conserved end residues are part of each CDR3. D genes are given only for firm matches. The size of a clone is reported for some rows only, either as once, few or many, or as a class for expanded clones.

>TRBJ1-1|.|TRBD1|13|TRBV10-2
TGCGCCAGCAGCCTAGACAGGGACACTGAAGCTTTCTTT
CASSLDRDTEAFF
>TRBJ2-1|.|TRBD2|13|TRBV2
TGTGCCAGCCGACTAGCGGGGTACAATGAGCAGTTCTTC
CASRLAGYNEQFF
>TRBJ2-1|.|TRBD1|14|TRBV30
TGTGCCTCCCATGCGACAGGGGACGTCGAGGAGCAGTTCTTC
CASHATGDVEEQFF
>TRBJ2-1|once|.|14|TRBV19
TGTGCCAGTAATAACGTAGGGGGCTACAATGAGCAGTTCTTC
CASNNVGGYNEQFF
>TRBJ2-7|.|.|14|TRBV30
TGTGCCTGGAGTAGGGTAGCGGCGTCCTACGAGCAGTACTTC
CAWSRVAASYEQYF
>TRBJ2-7|.|TRBD1|15|TRBV7-9
TGTGCCAGCAGCCCAACCGGGACAGGGGTCAACGAGCAGTACTTC
CASSPTGTGVNEQYF
>TRBJ1-5|.|TRBD1|19|TRBV4-1
TGCGCCAGCAGCCAAGAGACAGGGAGGTCGGGTGGGGGCAATCAGCCCCAGCATTTT
CASSQETGRSGGGNQPQHF
>TRBJ2-7|.|.|15|TRBV6-5
TGTGCCAGCAGTTACGGGGCAAGGGCCTCTCCCGAGCAGTACTTC
CASSYGARASPEQYF
>TRBJ2-5|.|.|12|TRBV2
TGTGCCGGCGGGTTCTCTGAGGAGACCCAGTACTTC
CAGGFSEETQYF
>TRBJ1-4|.|.|14|TRBV24-1
TGTGCCACCAGTGAATCAGGGGTTCCCGAAAAACTGTTTTTT
CATSESGVPEKLFF
>TRBJ2-3|.|.|16|TRBV27
TGTGCCAGCAGTTTAGTAGGGGCTGGGGGCACAGATACGCAGTATTTT
CASSLVGAGGTDTQYF
>TRBJ2-7|.|.|16|TRBV5-4
TGTGCCAGCAGCTTGGGTGACAGGCGAAGCTCCTACGAGCAGTACTTC
CASSLGDRRSSYEQYF
>TRBJ1-2|once|TRBD1|13|TRBV30
TGTGCCTGGAGTGCGACAGGGCCTAGTGGCTACACCTTC
CAWSATGPSGYTF
>TRBJ1-3|.|.|15|TRBV28
TGTGCCAGCAGTTTGCGGGGGCGCGGAGGAAACACCATATATTTT
CASSLRGRGGNTIYF
>TRBJ2-1|.|.|16|TRBV12-5
TGTGCTAGTGGTTTGGTAATAGCGGCGACCTACAATGAGCAGTTCTTC
CASGLVIAATYNEQFF
>TRBJ1-4|.|.|11|TRBV30
TGTGCCTGGAGTGTCCGTGAAAAACTGTTTTTT
CAWSVREKLFF
>TRBJ2-2|.|.|14|TRBV19
TGTGCCAGTAGTAGCAGGGTATCCACCGGGGAGCTGTTTTTT
CASSSRVSTGELFF
>TRBJ2-7|.|TRBD1|16|TRBV11-3
TGTGCCAGCAGCTTAGCCCGGGACAGATTTACCTACGAGCAGTACTTC
CASSLARDRFTYEQYF